This passage covers 19 T cell receptor beta chains from one sample sequenced in a study of shared clonotypes between healthy human individuals. Terminally differentiated effector memory CD45RA+ cells were left out of the naive CD8 fraction, which was CD45RO-negative and positively selected for CCR7. The data were produced by immunoSEQ multiplex PCR, yet TCRdb's version contains in-frame clones alone and is incomplete. The table includes under 600,000 clones, 95% to 98% detected once. The material sequenced was naive CD8+ T cells sorted from blood. All receptors derive from a man aged 25 to 40 in good health.

CDR3 protein: CASRDRWAGELFF. CDR3 DNA sequence: TGCGCCAGCAGGGACAGGTGGGCCGGGGAGCTGTTTTTT. The chain uses TRBV10-2 and TRBJ2-2, with 7 bases aligning to TRBD1. The CDR3 covers 13 residues. Trimming at V came to 6 bases and at J to 6 bases, leaving 4 bases not matched to a gene. Germline lookup yields CDR1 WSHSY and CDR2 SAAADI.

The chain carries TRBV5-1 and TRBJ2-7; D might be TRBD2 (6 bases). The V and J ends lost 0 bases and 1 base respectively, with 17 bases between them. Germline assignment: CDR1 SGHRS and CDR2 YFSETQ. This CDR3 has 17 residues. The CDR3 DNA reads as TGCGCCAGCAGCTTGGGGACTGGAGGGACGCCTTCCTACGAGCAGTACTTC. Amino acid sequence: CASSLGTGGTPSYEQYF.

The chain carries TRBV7-9 and TRBJ2-7, with a tentative D call TRBD2 (5 bases). This CDR3 has 15 residues. The V end lost 3 bases, the J end lost 2 bases, and 14 bases lay between the germline ends. CDR1 is SEHNR, CDR2 FQNEAQ, per germline (reference sequence). CDR3 sequence: CASSFEGGQTYEQYF. In nucleotides, the CDR3 is TGTGCCAGCAGCTTCGAAGGAGGCCAAACCTACGAGCAGTACTTC.

The gene calls are TRBV4-1 and TRBJ2-7, with 9 nucleotides matching TRBD2. Germline lookup yields CDR1 MGHRA and CDR2 YSYEKL. J lost 5 bases, V lost 4 bases, and 9 bases had no gene match. The CDR3 is made up of 15 amino acids. CDR3 amino acids: CASSRFAGGPNEQYF. The DNA of the CDR3 is TGCGCCAGCAGCCGGTTTGCGGGAGGGCCTAACGAGCAGTACTTC.

The chain recombines TRBV11-2 with TRBJ1-4; the D is unclear. Germline V lookup: CDR1 SGHAT, CDR2 FQNNGV. The CDR3 is made up of 14 amino acids. Trimming pared 2 bases from V and 4 bases from J, leaving 8 bases between. CDR3 in DNA: TGTGCCAGCAGCTTATTGAGTGTTAATGAAAAACTGTTTTTT. This codes for CASSLLSVNEKLFF. Based on the CDR3 plus reference TRBV11-2 and TRBJ1-4, the full variable domain is EAGVAQSPRYKIIEKRQSVAFWCNPISGHATLYWYQQILGQGPKLLIQFQNNGVVDDSQLPKDRFSAERLKGVDSTLKIQPAKLEDSAVYLCASSLLSVNEKLFFGSGTQLSVL.

The chain uses TRBV7-2 and TRBJ2-7, with unresolved D. The CDR3 covers 12 residues. Trimming pared 0 bases from V and 6 bases from J, leaving 6 bases between. CDR1 is SGHTA, CDR2 FQGNSA, per germline. CDR3 protein: CASSLAFFEQYF. For the CDR3, the DNA is TGTGCCAGCAGCTTAGCCTTTTTCGAGCAGTACTTC.

CDR3 sequence (DNA): TGTGCCATCAGTGAGGGAAAGGGGTTCCTCTACGAGCAGTACTTC. Its protein product is CAISEGKGFLYEQYF. The genes are TRBV10-3 and TRBJ2-7; a weak D match, TRBD1 (5 bases). Germline V gene data show CDR1 as ENHRY and CDR2 as SYGVKD. CDR3 length equals 15 residues. Trimming left V 2 bases short and J 3 bases short, with 14 bases between.

The chain employs TRBV15 and TRBJ2-7; 10 bases map to TRBD2. The CDR3 runs to 16 residues. The ends lost 1 base at V and 1 base at J; junction bases unmatched: 4. Germline assignment: CDR1 LNHNV and CDR2 YYDKDF (reference sequence). CDR3 coding DNA: TGTGCCACCAGCAGAGGGACTAGCGGTTCGTCCTACGAGCAGTACTTC. It translates to CATSRGTSGSSYEQYF.

In the case of this clone: Other DNA sequences within the sample encode an identical CDR3. V is TRBV27 and J is TRBJ2-3; D gene unclear. This CDR3 region has 12 residues. CDR1 is MNHEY and CDR2 is SMNVEV in the germline V gene (reference sequence). Trimming removed 8 bases from V and 2 bases from J, with 8 bases in between. The CDR3 loop reads CASSPSTDTQYF. CDR3 in DNA: TGTGCCAGCTCCCCCTCCACAGATACGCAGTATTTT.

The chain is built from TRBV7-9 and TRBJ2-7; D possibly corresponds to TRBD1 (6 bases). CDR1 and CDR2 (germline): SEHNR, FQNEAQ (reference sequence). The CDR3 is made up of 13 amino acids. V was clipped by 3 bases and J by 6 bases, with 12 bases between them. The CDR3: CASSFTGMSEQYF. DNA for the CDR3: TGTGCCAGCAGCTTTACAGGGATGAGCGAGCAGTACTTC.

As concerns this clone: A junction boundary mismatches the germline segment, possibly from a read error. V usage is TRBV7-7 and J usage is TRBJ2-3; D gene unclear. Germline V gene lookup returns CDR1 SSHAT and CDR2 FNYEAQ (reference sequence). The CDR3 spans 15 residues. CDR3 protein: CASSLAPGPWNTQYF. CDR3 coding DNA: TGTGCTAGCAGCTTAGCACCAGGTCCGTGGAATACGCAGTATTTT.

The rearrangement joins TRBV28 to TRBJ2-7; TRBD1 matches at 9 bases. Unmatched junction bases numbered 1, after V lost 4 bases and J lost 6 bases. The length of the CDR3 is 12 residues. The germline gives CDR1 MDHEN, CDR2 SYDVKM. CDR3 residues: CASSWTGAEQYF. CDR3 sequence (DNA): TGTGCCAGCAGTTGGACAGGGGCCGAGCAGTACTTC.

CDR3 sequence: CASSGGTTYEQYF. DNA of the CDR3: TGTGCCAGCAGCGGGGGGACCACCTACGAGCAGTACTTC. The chain recombines TRBV5-5 with TRBJ2-7, with D tentatively TRBD2 (6 bases). Looked up from germline, CDR1 is SGHKS and CDR2 is YYEKEE (reference sequence). The CDR3 totals 13 residues. V shed 4 bases and J shed 2 bases, with 10 bases lying between them.

The J gene is TRBJ2-7, the V gene TRBV11-2; TRBD2 is a possible D gene (5 bases). Trimming removed 5 bases at V and 4 bases at J, with 15 bases between. The germline CDR1 and CDR2 sequences are SGHAT and FQNNGV. The CDR3 consists of 14 residues. CDR3: CASSQEVGDYEQYF. CDR3 nucleotide sequence: TGTGCCAGCAGCCAGGAGGTTGGAGATTACGAGCAGTACTTC.

The chain carries TRBV28 and TRBJ2-1, with D unclear. Germline loops: CDR1 MDHEN, CDR2 SYDVKM. The CDR3 has 13 residues. V lost 3 bases, J lost 5 bases, and 8 bases lay in between. CDR3 coding DNA: TGTGCCAGCAGTTTTAGACAAGACAATGAGCAGTTCTTC. The encoded protein is CASSFRQDNEQFF.

This chain links TRBV7-9 with TRBJ2-1; TRBD2 matches at 7 bases. In germline, CDR1 is SEHNR, CDR2 FQNEAQ (reference sequence). V lost 3 bases, J lost 7 bases, and 6 bases stayed unmatched. The CDR3 runs to 14 residues. CDR3 in DNA: TGTGCCAGCAGCTTGTCAGAGCGGGAAAATGAGCAGTTCTTC. Amino acids: CASSLSERENEQFF.

The J gene is TRBJ1-3, the V gene TRBV6-6; 9 bases are a match to TRBD1. The germline V gene has CDR1 MNHNY and CDR2 SVGAGI (reference sequence). This CDR3 is 14 amino acids long. V gave up 7 bases and J gave up 2 bases; unmatched junction bases: 3. The CDR3 nucleotides are TGTGCCAGCACCTGGACAGGGGCTGGAAACACCATATATTTT. Its protein is CASTWTGAGNTIYF.

In its sample, this clone was seen once. The rearrangement joins TRBV6-5 to TRBJ1-2; D is uncertain. The V end lost 5 bases, the J end lost 6 bases, and 13 bases lay between the germline ends. The length of the CDR3 is 13 residues. CDR1 and CDR2 (germline): MNHEY, SVGAGI. CDR3 sequence reads: CASSTLLRDGYTF. CDR3 nucleotides: TGTGCCAGCAGTACTCTCCTTCGGGATGGCTACACCTTC.

CDR3 DNA sequence: TGCAGCGCCCTCGGACTAGCGGGAGGTGAGCAGTACTTC. As protein: CSALGLAGGEQYF. The rearrangement joins TRBV29-1 to TRBJ2-7; 14 bases are a match to TRBD2. The J segment lost 7 bases and the V segment lost 7 bases, leaving 6 bases of the junction unmatched. CDR3 length: 13 residues. CDR1 is SQVTM, CDR2 ANQGSEA, per germline.